This record concerns one T cell receptor beta chain sequence. Germline lookup yields CDR1 LNHDA and CDR2 SQIVND (reference sequence). This CDR3 is 17 amino acids long. The V segment lost 0 bases and the J segment 1 base; nucleotides outside the gene matches: 8. With 60 Vbeta and 13 Jbeta primers, the PCR was carried out. The method was immunoSEQ multiplex PCR; TCRdb's version includes in-frame clones alone and lacks a portion of them. The sample holds 180,000 or so clones, 78% seen once. The sample is drawn from a study of cytomegalovirus exposure and HLA in healthy donors. Study summary: In an earlier analysis, approximately 120 million unique TCR beta sequences were found from 150 million to 200 million T cells.

Sequenced material: PBMCs. The TCR was taken from a female donor in good health and CMV-seronegative. This chain joins TRBV19 and TRBJ1-1; 7 nucleotides align to TRBD1. CDR3 DNA: TGTGCCAGTAGTATAGAGTGGACAGGCGGGGCGAACACTGAAGCTTTCTTT. The encoded protein is CASSIEWTGGANTEAFF.